Following are 5 T cell receptor beta chains from one sample sequenced in a study of human T cells and chemical hapten exposure. Time point specified: patch test 1, 2 weeks after DPC sensitization. Regarding treatment: therapeutic diphenylcyclopropenone sensitization with weekly scalp DPC. TCRdb passed the RACE reads through MiXCR, listing each CDR3 protein once. The table lists under 450,000 distinct CDR3 sequences, more than 4.5% of them singletons. This material consisted of whole blood, taken in connection with sensitization to the hapten diphenylcyclopropenone (DPC). The origin of the receptors is a woman between 50 and 59 years old with alopecia areata. Some clones in this sample may be carry-over from other donors' samples.

The chain carries TRBV13 and TRBJ2-1; 14 bases align to TRBD2. This CDR3 contains 19 residues. From germline, CDR1 is PRHDT and CDR2 FYEKMQ (reference sequence). V lost 3 bases to trimming and J lost 9 bases; unmatched junction nucleotides: 16. The CDR3 region has the DNA TGTGCCAGCAGCTTTCCAAGTGAGAGGACTAGCGGGAGGACCGGTGAGCAGTTCTTC. The encoded protein is CASSFPSERTSGRTGEQFF.

Only a few counts were recorded for this clonotype. The CDR3 DNA sequence: TGTGCCAGCAGCTTCCCGGGACAGGGGGTAGAAGAGCAGTACTTC. Translating gives CASSFPGQGVEEQYF. V is TRBV5-4 and J is TRBJ2-7, with 11 bases identical to TRBD1. V lost 2 bases and J lost 7; bases outside the gene matches: 8. Germline CDR1 reads SGHNT; CDR2 reads YYREEE (reference sequence). CDR3 length: 15 amino acids. Full variable domain (missing parts from reference TRBV5-4 and TRBJ2-7): ETGVTQSPTHLIKTRGQQVTLRCSSQSGHNTVSWYQQALGQGPQFIFQYYREEENGRGNFPPRFSGLQFPNYSSELNVNALELDDSALYLCASSFPGQGVEEQYFGPGTRLTVT.

CDR3 protein: CSVRPVPDPAEAFF. In DNA form, the CDR3 reads TGCAGCGTTCGGCCGGTCCCGGACCCCGCTGAAGCTTTCTTT. The chain uses TRBV29-1 and TRBJ1-1; no reliable D call. This CDR3 spans 14 amino acids. CDR1 and CDR2 from the germline V gene are SQVTM and ANQGSEA. With 5 bases removed from V and 6 bases from J, the gap between germline ends came to 19 bases.

CDR3 coding DNA: TGTGCCAGCAGACTCGACAGAGTCCAAGAGACCCAGTACTTC. Translated, it gives CASRLDRVQETQYF. The rearrangement joins TRBV6-5 to TRBJ2-5; weak D call: TRBD1 (5 bases). The CDR3 runs to 14 residues. V was clipped by 6 bases and J by 1 base, with 12 bases between them. CDR1 MNHEY and CDR2 SVGAGI come from the germline V gene.

The V and J genes are TRBV30 and TRBJ1-5; D gene uncertain. Trimming removed 0 bases at V and 4 bases at J, with 10 bases between. The CDR3 covers 14 residues. Germline V gene data show CDR1 as GTSNPN and CDR2 as SVGIG (reference sequence). Written as DNA, the CDR3 is TGTGCCTGGAGTGTCCCCTTCCAGAATCAGCCCCAGCATTTT. Protein product: CAWSVPFQNQPQHF.